These 5 T cell receptor beta chains came from one sample sequenced in a study of CD8+ T cells in alopecia areata. Extraction and reverse transcription of RNA yielded cDNA as the sequencing template. Data came from immunoSEQ multiplex PCR; TCRdb stores just in-frame clones and leaves some out. The repertoire holds 65,000 to 95,000 clones, with roughly 47% as singletons. Sequencing input: NKG2D-high CD8+ T cells sorted from blood. All receptors come from a human donor with alopecia areata.

The genes are TRBV28 and TRBJ1-4; tentatively, D is TRBD1 (5 bases). V was trimmed by 6 bases and J by 2 bases, leaving 19 bases between them. The CDR3 is made up of 17 amino acids. Per germline, CDR1 MDHEN and CDR2 SYDVKM. CDR3 region: CASSLTDPRATNEKLFF. CDR3 nucleotide sequence: TGTGCCAGCAGCCTGACAGATCCCCGGGCGACTAATGAAAAACTGTTTTTT.

This clone turned up a few times. The genes are TRBV28 and TRBJ1-1, with TRBD1 matching 8 bases. Germline V gene lookup returns CDR1 MDHEN and CDR2 SYDVKM. CDR3 size: 16 residues. J gave up 4 bases and V 5 bases, and 12 bases lay outside the gene matches. CDR3 in DNA: TGTGCCAGCAGTCCGATCGGACAGGGCGGCGGCACTGAAGCTTTCTTT. It yields the protein CASSPIGQGGGTEAFF. Supplemented by reference TRBV28 and TRBJ1-1, the full variable domain reads DVKVTQSSRYLVKRTGEKVFLECVQDMDHENMFWYRQDPGLGLRLIYFSYDVKMKEKGDIPEGYSVSREKKERFSLILESASTNQTSMYLCASSPIGQGGGTEAFFGQGTRLTVV.

Here the CDR3 DNA reads TGTGCCAGCAGTGTGGACAGAAACTACGAGCAGTACTTC. It specifies CASSVDRNYEQYF. The chain uses TRBV27 and TRBJ2-7, with D possibly TRBD1 on 6 matching bases. Germline V lookup: CDR1 MNHEY, CDR2 SMNVEV (reference sequence). The CDR3 is 13 amino acids. V lost 5 bases and J lost 3, with 11 bases in between.

The rearrangement links TRBV13 to TRBJ2-3, with 10 bases identical to TRBD1. J was trimmed by 1 base and V by 5 bases; bases with no gene match: 6. The CDR3 contains 16 residues. CDR1 and CDR2 (germline): PRHDT, FYEKMQ (reference sequence). In nucleotides, the CDR3 is TGTGCCAGCAGCGCCGCCGGGACAGGGGGCACAGATACGCAGTATTTT. Encoded protein: CASSAAGTGGTDTQYF.

The chain recombines TRBV4-3 with TRBJ2-3; 8 bases fit TRBD2. In germline, CDR1 is LGHNA, CDR2 YSLEER. The CDR3 loop spans 15 amino acids. V gave up 0 bases and J gave up 4 bases; unmatched junction bases: 3. In DNA, the CDR3 is TGCGCCAGCAGCCAAGATGATAGCGGGGCAGATACGCAGTATTTT. Amino acids: CASSQDDSGADTQYF.